The 24 T cell receptor beta chains reported below all come from one sample, sequenced in a study of blood T cell repertoires in COVID-19. Assay used: immunoSEQ multiplex PCR; TCRdb lists only in-frame clones, some missing. The sample yields some 380,000 clones, roughly 87% seen once. Sequenced material: PBMCs or T cells enriched from blood (not recorded which). These TCRs come from a woman between 35 and 50 years old with acute COVID-19.

J is TRBJ1-2 and V is TRBV5-1; D perhaps matches TRBD1 (6 bases). Trimming stripped 4 bases from V and 6 bases from J, with 13 bases between. The CDR3 is 13 amino acids. Germline values: CDR1 SGHRS, CDR2 YFSETQ. The CDR3 region has the DNA TGCGCCAGCAGCCCCGAAGGACAGAATGGCTACACCTTC. It yields the protein CASSPEGQNGYTF.

The V call is TRBV7-9, the J call TRBJ2-5; D unclear. V lost 4 bases and J 5 bases, leaving 5 bases between the germline ends. Germline V gene sequence: CDR1 SEHNR, CDR2 FQNEAQ (reference sequence). The length of the CDR3 is 11 residues. The CDR3 is CASSSLETQYF. For the CDR3, the DNA is TGTGCCAGCAGCTCCCTGGAGACCCAGTACTTC.

The chain has TRBV28 and TRBJ2-6, with 9 bases matching TRBD1. Germline lookup yields CDR1 MDHEN and CDR2 SYDVKM. The junction had 6 bases not matched to a gene; V was cut back by 3 bases and J by 0 bases. The CDR3 loop spans 18 amino acids. The CDR3 bases are TGTGCCAGCAGTTTTCCCGGGACAGGGACCTCTGGGGCCAACGTCCTGACTTTC. Translated, it gives CASSFPGTGTSGANVLTF.

The genes are TRBV12-3 or TRBV12-4 and TRBJ2-4; TRBD1 aligns across 7 bases. This CDR3 is 13 amino acids long. V lost 9 bases to trimming and J lost 12 bases; unmatched junction nucleotides: 14. The CDR3 is CASRDRQGSGQYF. Here the CDR3 DNA reads TGTGCCAGTAGAGATCGACAGGGCAGTGGTCAGTACTTC.

The chain employs TRBV4-2 and TRBJ2-5, with 13 bases that match TRBD2. The CDR3 covers 15 residues. V was pared by 4 bases and J by 4 bases, with 3 bases of the junction left unmatched. Germline lookup yields CDR1 LGHNA and CDR2 YNFKEQ. The chain's CDR3 is CASSPGLAGVETQYF. The CDR3 nucleotides are TGTGCCAGCAGCCCCGGACTAGCGGGGGTAGAGACCCAGTACTTC.

This clone has a single count. The DNA of the CDR3 is TGTGCCTGGGACCCCTCGACGGGCTCCTACAATGAGCAGTTCTTC. It yields the protein CAWDPSTGSYNEQFF. The rearrangement uses TRBV30 and TRBJ2-1; D ambiguous. V lost 5 bases and J 0 bases, leaving 14 bases between the germline ends. The CDR3 sequence is 15 residues long. CDR1 GTSNPN and CDR2 SVGIG come from the germline V gene (reference sequence).

V usage is TRBV3-1 (or the pseudogene TRBV3-2) and J usage is TRBJ1-1; D is perhaps TRBD1 (5 bases). Trimming cost V 6 bases and J 7 bases, with 9 bases left between them. Germline values: CDR1 LGHDT, CDR2 YNNKEL (reference sequence). This CDR3 contains 11 residues. CDR3 sequence reads: CASRHQGEAFF. As DNA, the CDR3 is TGTGCCAGCAGGCACCAGGGTGAAGCTTTCTTT.

The chain is built from TRBV7-6 and TRBJ1-1, with D unresolved. The CDR3 totals 14 residues. Germline lookup yields CDR1 SGHVS and CDR2 FNYEAQ. V was shortened by 2 bases and J by 8 bases, with 15 bases between the two germline ends. For the CDR3, the DNA is TGTGCCAGCAGCTTAAGCGGGAGTAGTCGGGAAGCTTTCTTT. Protein product: CASSLSGSSREAFF.

V is TRBV7-9 and J is TRBJ1-2, with TRBD1 identical over 12 bases. CDR3 length: 15 residues. V gave up 5 bases and J gave up 5 bases; unmatched junction bases: 6. Looked up from germline, CDR1 is SEHNR and CDR2 is FQNEAQ (reference sequence). The CDR3: CASSPRDRGPYGYTF. The CDR3 bases are TGTGCCAGCAGCCCGAGGGACAGGGGGCCTTATGGCTACACCTTC.

Only a few counts were recorded for this clone. The rearrangement joins TRBV9 to TRBJ1-3, with D hard to call. Germline CDR1 and CDR2: SGDLS and YYNGEE. The CDR3 spans 10 residues. V lost 8 bases and J lost 8, with 8 bases in between. The CDR3 here is CASPRDTIYF. Here the CDR3 DNA reads TGTGCCAGTCCGAGGGACACCATATATTTT.

The chain is built from TRBV3-1 (or the pseudogene TRBV3-2) and TRBJ1-6; the D gene is possibly TRBD1 (5 bases). The germline V gene has CDR1 LGHDT and CDR2 YNNKEL (reference sequence). The CDR3 runs 16 residues. Trimming pared 6 bases from V and 6 bases from J, leaving 18 bases between. The CDR3 DNA is TGTGCCAGCAGTAAGGGCGGGGGGTCTGGTAATTCACCCCTCCACTTT. Translation gives CASSKGGGSGNSPLHF.

This chain joins TRBV19 and TRBJ2-2, with TRBD1 as a possible D gene (5 bases). The germline V gene encodes CDR1 LNHDA and CDR2 SQIVND (reference sequence). Trimming cost V 2 bases and J 2 bases, with 6 bases left between them. This CDR3 is built from 14 residues. The CDR3 DNA reads TGTGCCAGTAGTATACAGGGAAACACCGGGGAGCTGTTTTTT. It codes for CASSIQGNTGELFF.

V gene TRBV7-6 combines with J gene TRBJ1-6; D is uncertain. The CDR3 runs 14 residues. CDR1 is SGHVS and CDR2 is FNYEAQ in the germline V gene. The V and J ends lost 0 bases and 3 bases respectively, with 3 bases between them. The CDR3 DNA is TGTGCCAGCAGCTTAGCCCACTATAATTCACCCCTCCACTTT. Translated: CASSLAHYNSPLHF. Full variable domain (remainder filled in from reference TRBV7-6 and TRBJ1-6): GAGVSQSPRYKVTKRGQDVALRCDPISGHVSLYWYRQALGQGPEFLTYFNYEAQQDKSGLPNDRFSAERPEGSISTLTIQRTEQRDSAMYRCASSLAHYNSPLHFGNGTRLTVT.

The V gene is TRBV12-3 or TRBV12-4, the J gene TRBJ1-6, with D possibly TRBD1 on 6 matching bases. The CDR3 totals 13 residues. V lost 4 bases and J 10 bases, leaving 11 bases between the germline ends. In DNA, the CDR3 is TGTGCCAGCAGTTCTAGGGGGTCGTCACCCCTCCACTTT. Its translation is CASSSRGSSPLHF.

CDR3 region: CATLRSGLSHEQYF. The DNA for the CDR3 is TGTGCAACCCTTAGGAGCGGACTGAGCCACGAGCAGTACTTC. V is TRBV2 and J is TRBJ2-7; TRBD2 might be the D (5 bases). Germline CDR1 reads SNHLY; CDR2 reads FYNNEI. CDR3 length: 14 amino acids.

This sequence joins TRBV5-1 and TRBJ1-1; unclear D gene. The CDR3 contains 14 residues. CDR1 is SGHRS and CDR2 is YFSETQ in the germline V gene. Trimming left V 3 bases short and J 1 base short, with 10 bases between. CDR3 protein: CASSYDTTNTEAFF. CDR3 DNA: TGCGCCAGCAGCTACGACACCACGAACACTGAAGCTTTCTTT. Variable domain in full (rest from reference TRBV5-1 and TRBJ1-1): KAGVTQTPRYLIKTRGQQVTLSCSPISGHRSVSWYQQTPGQGLQFLFEYFSETQRNKGNFPGRFSGRQFSNSRSEMNVSTLELGDSALYLCASSYDTTNTEAFFGQGTRLTVV.

The V and J genes are TRBV29-1 and TRBJ2-1; D may be TRBD2 (6 bases). V lost 5 bases, J lost 13 bases, and 15 bases lay in between. This CDR3 has 11 residues. Germline V gene lookup returns CDR1 SQVTM and CDR2 ANQGSEA. The chain's CDR3 is CSVSRDSPQFF. CDR3 bases: TGCAGCGTTTCCCGGGACTCTCCTCAGTTCTTC.

This chain links TRBV7-9 with TRBJ1-1, with a weak D call TRBD1 (5 bases). CDR1 is SEHNR and CDR2 is FQNEAQ in the germline V gene (reference sequence). V gave up 3 bases and J gave up 5 bases, with 13 bases separating them. CDR3 length: 14 amino acids. Here the CDR3 DNA reads TGTGCCAGCAGCTTCGTCGGGGGAGGGACTGAAGCTTTCTTT. Translated: CASSFVGGGTEAFF. Complete variable domain (other parts from reference TRBV7-9 and TRBJ1-1): DTGVSQNPRHKITKRGQNVTFRCDPISEHNRLYWYRQTLGQGPEFLTYFQNEAQLEKSRLLSDRFSAERPKGSFSTLEIQRTEQGDSAMYLCASSFVGGGTEAFFGQGTRLTVV.

This rearrangement joins TRBV18 to TRBJ1-3; TRBD1 matches at 9 bases. The junction had 2 bases not matched to a gene; V was cut back by 4 bases and J by 4 bases. Looked up from germline, CDR1 is KGHSH and CDR2 is LQKENI. CDR3 length: 14 residues. The CDR3 DNA is TGTGCCAGCTCACTTGGGACAGGGGGAAACACCATATATTTT. Encoded protein: CASSLGTGGNTIYF.

The chain employs TRBV5-5 and TRBJ2-5; 10 bases fit TRBD2. The CDR3 runs to 16 residues. V shed 0 bases, J shed 5 bases, and the junction held 7 bases outside the gene matches. The germline gives CDR1 SGHKS, CDR2 YYEKEE (reference sequence). The CDR3 region is CASSLVERGGLETQYF. The DNA of the CDR3 is TGTGCCAGCAGCTTGGTGGAGCGGGGGGGCCTTGAGACCCAGTACTTC.

The rearrangement uses TRBV15 and TRBJ2-3, with 9 bases lining up with TRBD2. In germline, CDR1 is LNHNV, CDR2 YYDKDF (reference sequence). With 5 bases clipped from V and 4 bases from J, the junction kept 10 bases outside the gene matches. This CDR3 contains 16 residues. The CDR3 nucleotides are TGTGCCACCAGCGGCCAAACGGGCGGGGGGGCAGATACGCAGTATTTT. Translation gives CATSGQTGGGADTQYF.

The chain joins TRBV5-1 to TRBJ1-6; D gene ambiguous. Trimming cost V 4 bases and J 9 bases, with 14 bases left between them. The CDR3 loop spans 14 amino acids. Germline V CDR1 and CDR2: SGHRS, YFSETQ. In DNA form, the CDR3 reads TGCGCCAGCAGCCGGGAGGGTAGTGGTTCACCCCTCCACTTT. This encodes CASSREGSGSPLHF.

This chain joins TRBV7-9 and TRBJ1-1; unclear D gene. Germline V gene sequence: CDR1 SEHNR, CDR2 FQNEAQ (reference sequence). V lost 5 bases to trimming and J lost 1 base, with 11 bases between them. This CDR3 contains 14 residues. CDR3 nucleotides: TGTGCCAGCAGCGCCCCTCGGGGGAACACTGAAGCTTTCTTT. This gives the protein CASSAPRGNTEAFF.

This clone has just one count. The gene calls are TRBV7-2 and TRBJ1-6; D perhaps matches TRBD1 (6 bases). Germline lookup yields CDR1 SGHTA and CDR2 FQGNSA. Trimming left V 4 bases short and J 10 bases short, with 17 bases between. The CDR3 is 15 amino acids. Written as DNA, the CDR3 is TGTGCCAGCAGCTGGTCCTCAGGGGAGGGATCACCCCTCCACTTT. This encodes CASSWSSGEGSPLHF.